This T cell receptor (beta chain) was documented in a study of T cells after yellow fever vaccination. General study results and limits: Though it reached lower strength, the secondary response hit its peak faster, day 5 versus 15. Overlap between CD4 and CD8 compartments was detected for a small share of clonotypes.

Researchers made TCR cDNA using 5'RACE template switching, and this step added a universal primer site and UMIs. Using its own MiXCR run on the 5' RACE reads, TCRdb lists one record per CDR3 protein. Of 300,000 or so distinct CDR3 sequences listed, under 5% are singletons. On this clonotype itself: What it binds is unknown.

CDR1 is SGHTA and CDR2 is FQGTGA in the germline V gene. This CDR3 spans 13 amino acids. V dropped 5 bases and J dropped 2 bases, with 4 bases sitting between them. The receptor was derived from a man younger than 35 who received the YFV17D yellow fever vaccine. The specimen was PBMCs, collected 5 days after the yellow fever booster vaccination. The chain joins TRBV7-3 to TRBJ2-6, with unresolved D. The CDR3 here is CASSQTGANVLTF. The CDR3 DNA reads TGTGCCAGCAGCCAGACTGGGGCCAACGTCCTGACTTTC.